This T cell receptor beta chain was identified during a study of PD-1 blockade in classical Hodgkin lymphoma (dated by TCRdb to about 2020). Concerning the study at large: Nivolumab dosing was 3 mg/kg intravenously every 2 weeks, continuing until either disease progression or unacceptable toxicity. A peripheral blood immune signature of response to PD-1 blockade in classical Hodgkin lymphoma was defined using TCR beta sequencing and CyTOF.

On this clone itself: The specificity of this receptor is unknown. Per-base quality was not reported, and no clone a single base away is much larger than it.

This specimen's time point label, interpreted: cycle 1 day 1 (C1D1), immediately before nivolumab initiation. Every trial patient had relapsed after autologous stem cell transplantation, and cohorts A, B and C differed in prior brentuximab vedotin exposure. The trial cohort comprised approximately 55 patients with relapsed/refractory classical Hodgkin lymphoma whose best overall responses were complete response, partial response or progressive disease. Trial patients were treated with single-agent nivolumab in the multi-cohort phase II CheckMate 205 trial. An independent review committee assessed best overall response by applying the 2007 International Working Group response criteria. Trial PBMCs were collected immediately before nivolumab initiation (C1D1) and during therapy at cycle 2 day 1 and cycle 4 day 1. Peripheral blood was collected in 8 mL Vacutainer Cell Preparation Tubes, from which PBMCs were isolated by centrifugation and then cryopreserved.

The study at large found these results: Among trial patients, those achieving complete response had baseline diversity similar to that of newly diagnosed patients, while diversity was significantly lower in partial responders and progressors. Newly diagnosed patients were reported to have lower baseline TCR diversity than healthy donors, and relapsed/refractory patients were reported to have lower baseline TCR diversity still. Only a single clinical trial cohort was studied, and what caused the repertoire differences, possibly disease activity or prior therapy, remained undefined. Patients starting nivolumab less than 1 year after ASCT had lower diversity and were excluded from later analyses to avoid confounding by immune reconstitution. CD4+ but not CD8+ TCR diversity rose significantly by C4D1 (p=0.0027 vs p=0.16), most apparent in complete responders (p=0.02).

Genomic DNA was isolated using the Qiagen DNeasy kit from unsorted PBMCs as well as from negatively selected CD4+ and CD8+ fractions. Using primers that anneal to V and J segments, immunoSEQ multiplex PCR amplified the TCR beta CDR3 regions. Amplification bias was minimized using a synthetic immune receptor repertoire, and residual bias was removed computationally after sequencing. Regarding the original processing steps: Custom Python scripts were used to quantify repertoire diversity as the Shannon entropy index. Unsorted, CD4+ and CD8+ repertoires were analyzed separately, except in combined analyses where CD4+ and CD8+ sequences were merged in silico. A clone was considered expanded if an increase in frequency of at least 2-fold after treatment relative to C1D1 was found, and a pseudocount of 0.5 was applied to clones undetected at baseline. Clones with 0 or 1 copy at C1D1 were classified as singleton clones, and clones with 2 or more copies were classified as non-singleton clones. Clones expanded in unsorted samples were assigned a CD4+, CD8+ or unknown annotation through matching of protein sequences in sorted samples from the same patient. Wilcoxon tests were applied to paired samples to test diversity changes from C1D1 to C4D1. TCRdb provides this immuneACCESS table in a form limited to in-frame rearrangements. Some clones are lacking; in checked studies, under half of them reflect an unresolved V gene, and why the rest are absent is not known. The DNA was the basis for D and trimming; V, J and clone size are from that table. Here the sample has some 64,000 clones; 85% to 90% occur a single time. 15% of the sample comes from the top ten.

CDR1 and CDR2, looked up from the germline V gene, are KGHSH and LQKENI. From its cysteine to its phenylalanine, the CDR3 spans 14 amino acids. Only CDR3 DNA remains: 42 bases, in frame from the first base. The junction carries 11 bases between V and J, which are trimmed by 4 bases and 2 bases respectively. The sequence derives from a human donor with classical Hodgkin lymphoma. Here the sequenced sample was peripheral blood mononuclear cells (PBMCs), taken at baseline. Recombination linked TRBV18 to TRBJ1-2, and possibly TRBD1, on 5 matching bases. DNA sequence: TGTGCCAGCTCACAAAGGGAGGGGAACTATGGCTACACCTTC. The translation is CASSQREGNYGYTF.